The TCR beta chain described here comes from a study of identical twins (dated by TCRdb to 2016 to 2017). General notes on the study: To test whether fetal clonotypes persist, the study used deep sequencing on TCR alpha and beta repertoires from monozygotic twins, unrelated adults of various ages, and cord blood. To rule out contamination, replicate twin experiments were performed at different times with different library preparation protocols.

The study at large found these results: Abundant cord blood beta clonotypes carried fewer insertions; young adult naive repertoires showed a weaker similar trend, while memory repertoires showed none. Because the same donors could not be followed over many years, conclusions were based on cross-sectional statistical analysis. A weaker excess of twin sharing was found in beta out-of-frame sequences because the signal-to-noise ratio was lowered by fewer shared sequences. Compared with coincidental sharing between unrelated individuals, out-of-frame TCR alpha sequences shared between twins showed an excess of sequences with low generation probability. Zero-insertion analyses could be partly confounded by invariant T cells such as MAIT and iNKT, though diverse VJ usage argued against such confounding for most clonotypes. In monozygotic twins, out-of-frame TCR alpha sharing was systematically underestimated by recombination models, although the models agreed with sharing between unrelated individuals.

All donors were healthy Caucasians. The twin cohort consisted of three pairs of female monozygotic twins, all aged about 18 to 30 years. RNA for TCR libraries was isolated from peripheral blood mononuclear cells. The method was 5' RACE. The reads were generated on an Illumina HiSeq 2000. Template switching added a universal primer binding site, and the final cDNA carried a unique molecular identifier that allowed TCR cDNA molecules to be counted accurately. First-strand cDNA for TCR alpha and beta chains was synthesized from specific primers in the conserved constant-segment region. To control for contamination, every cDNA library carried two barcodes: a SMART-Mk sample barcode plus Illumina barcodes. TruSeq adapter sequences, together with Illumina sample barcodes, were added in two successive PCR steps. The Illumina HiSeq platform was used with custom primers to sequence TCR alpha and beta cDNA libraries. As for the original processing: MiGEC processed the raw reads to extract unique molecular identifiers, while MiXCR was used to determine the CDR3 positions. For each individual, recombination models were inferred using an EM algorithm with the repgenHMM and IGoR tools. The tcR package in R was used for shared clonotype analysis, with sharing normalized by the product of cloneset sizes. To study raw recombination without the effects of thymic and clonal selection, out-of-frame nonproductive sequences were analyzed. TCRdb passed the public sequencing reads through fastp at Q25 and MiXCR, retaining productive beta sequences. Rows merge per CDR3 protein into single entries with the most common DNA and genes. What appears here as the V and J calls and clone size reflects TCRdb's work, not the paper's. A total of under 900,000 distinct CDR3 sequences appear in this sample, around a sixth of them only once. The ten largest clones capture around 13% of the sample.

The germline V gene (reference sequence) specifies DFQATT as CDR1 and SNEGSKA as CDR2. Counted from cysteine to phenylalanine, this CDR3 has 14 amino acids. Just CDR3 DNA is preserved here, 42 bases in frame from base 1. About this clonotype: It has no known antigen specificity. The junction does not match germline at one end; this may be a read error.

This sample was also put to use in a study of T cells expressing NK-cell markers. The second paper states: TCR beta-chain repertoires were profiled in sorted CD3+CD56+NKG2C+, CD3+CD56+NKG2C- and CD3+CD56-NKG2C+ T-cell subsets from fewer than 10 donors. Among the eight sequenced donors, only one was HCMV-seronegative, while the other seven were HCMV-seropositive. To restrict sorting to alphabetaTCR-expressing T cells, an anti-gammadeltaTCR antibody was added in several experiments. For 6 or 7 donors, the dominant CD3+CD56+NKG2C+ clonotypes were among the top 10 CD8+ clonotypes and accounted for 1.0-7.0% of CD8+ T cells. Those dominant clonotypes were again the most abundant among CD3+CD56-NKG2C+ cells in a handful of donors, at about 25-65%. It remained unclear whether the expanded NKG2C-expressing T cell clones were specific for HCMV antigens. The eight sequenced donors were randomly selected healthy volunteers, three men and five women. To determine HCMV serostatus, a commercial ELISA kit was used to detect HCMV-specific IgG in serum. Bulk peripheral blood T-cell repertoires were additionally sequenced from unsorted PBMC for over five donors. MIGEC was used to demultiplex reads and group the reads by UMI, and MiTCR was used to assemble and quantify clonotypes. To exclude erroneous sequences, only TCR cDNA sequences supported by at least two reads were retained. The tcR package was used for downstream repertoire analysis, with clonotypes matched between fractions based on CDR3 nucleotide sequence plus V segment. VDJmatch was used to annotate antigen specificity against VDJdb, with one amino acid substitution in CDR3 allowed.

Recombination joined TRBV20-1 with TRBJ2-1; TRBD2 agrees with 9 junctional bases. The source of this sequence is a woman between 18 and 30 years old in good health. The specimen sequenced was PBMCs. The CDR3 has the sequence CSAGSGSSFNEQFF. The sequenced DNA: TGCAGTGCTGGTAGCGGGAGCTCCTTCAATGAGCAGTTCTTC.